This paragraph covers one T cell receptor (beta chain) sequence. As yet, its antigen is unknown. This may arise from a read error, as a much more abundant clone is one base away. There are 12 residues in the CDR3. The germline gives CDR1 SQVTM, CDR2 ANQGSEA. V was cut by 2 bases and J by 6 bases, with 11 bases left in between. This sample stems from a study of T cells in Graves' hyperthyroidism and ophthalmopathy. Overall study findings and caveats: The model identified upcoming ophthalmopathy a median about 7.1 months ahead of onset. Expanded thyroid clonotypes (above 0.001) were mostly also found in blood.

Hyperthyroidism was newly diagnosed in patients aged 18 to 65 (duration under 2 months). Amplified TCR beta CDR3 regions came from RNA transcripts. First-round RT-PCR targeting the TCR CDR3 was performed with the HTBI primer set. TCRdb independently ran MiXCR on the multiplex PCR reads; one entry per CDR3 protein. The table lists about 840,000 distinct CDR3 sequences, 38% of them singletons. The TCR sequence derives from a man between 18 and 35 years old with Graves' hyperthyroidism. Sequencing input: blood. The chain has TRBV29-1 and TRBJ2-7, with no clear D. The CDR3 spells CSVERWGSEQYF. In DNA form, the CDR3 reads TGCAGCGTTGAAAGGTGGGGATCCGAGCAGTACTTC.